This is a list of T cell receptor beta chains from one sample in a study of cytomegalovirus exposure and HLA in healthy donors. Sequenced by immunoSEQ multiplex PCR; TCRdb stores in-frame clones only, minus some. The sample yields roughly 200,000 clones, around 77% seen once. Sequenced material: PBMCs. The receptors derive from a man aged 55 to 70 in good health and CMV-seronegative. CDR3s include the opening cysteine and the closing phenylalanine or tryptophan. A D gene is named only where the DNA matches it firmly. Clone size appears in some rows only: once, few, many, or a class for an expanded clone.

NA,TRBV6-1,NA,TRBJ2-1,CASSEPGFPHEQFF,TGTGCCAGCAGTGAGCCAGGGTTCCCACATGAGCAGTTCTTC
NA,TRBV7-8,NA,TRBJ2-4,CASSLEIARAKNIQYF,TGTGCCAGCAGCTTAGAAATCGCTCGGGCCAAAAACATTCAGTACTTC
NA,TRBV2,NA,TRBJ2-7,CASSELAGSPYEQYF,TGTGCCAGCAGTGAACTTGCGGGCAGCCCCTACGAGCAGTACTTC
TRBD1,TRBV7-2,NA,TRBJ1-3,CASSPTGNGNTIYF,TGTGCCAGCAGCCCGACAGGGAACGGAAACACCATATATTTT
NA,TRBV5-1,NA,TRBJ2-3,CASSSTTNRLSTDTQYF,TGCGCCAGCAGCTCAACAACCAACCGACTAAGCACAGATACGCAGTATTTT
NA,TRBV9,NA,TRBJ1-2,CASSVDSGSYGYTF,TGTGCCAGCAGCGTAGACTCAGGTAGCTATGGCTACACCTTC
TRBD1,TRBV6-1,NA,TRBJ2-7,CASSRDRNYEQYF,TGTGCCAGCAGTAGGGACAGAAACTACGAGCAGTACTTC
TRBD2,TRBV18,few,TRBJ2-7,CASSPVGGAGGIYEQYF,TGTGCCAGCTCACCGGTTGGGGGAGCGGGAGGGATTTACGAGCAGTACTTC
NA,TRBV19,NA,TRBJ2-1,CASGGASYNEQFF,TGTGCCAGTGGAGGGGCCTCCTACAATGAGCAGTTCTTC
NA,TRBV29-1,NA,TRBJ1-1,CSVGRRDTEAFF,TGCAGCGTTGGCCGGAGGGACACTGAAGCTTTCTTT
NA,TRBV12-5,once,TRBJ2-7,CASGLVLGTAWEQYF,TGTGCTAGTGGTTTGGTGTTGGGGACTGCCTGGGAGCAGTACTTC
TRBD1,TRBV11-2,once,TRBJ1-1,CASSSLRTGKGGTEAFF,TGTGCCAGCAGCTCACTTAGGACAGGGAAGGGGGGGACTGAAGCTTTCTTT
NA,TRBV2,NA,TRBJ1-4,CASSASRGQDIEKLFF,TGTGCCAGCAGTGCAAGTAGAGGGCAGGATATAGAAAAACTGTTTTTT
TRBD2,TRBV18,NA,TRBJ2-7,CASSPTSGYEQYF,TGTGCCAGCTCACCAACTAGCGGCTACGAGCAGTACTTC
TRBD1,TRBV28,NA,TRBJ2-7,CASRLGTGPHEQYF,TGTGCCAGCAGGCTAGGGACAGGGCCCCACGAGCAGTACTTC
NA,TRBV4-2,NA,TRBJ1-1,CASSQAQGVTEAFF,TGTGCCAGCAGCCAAGCCCAAGGGGTGACTGAAGCTTTCTTT
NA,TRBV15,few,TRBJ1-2,CATSISATIVNYGYTF,TGTGCCACCAGCATCTCGGCGACAATCGTTAACTATGGCTACACCTTC
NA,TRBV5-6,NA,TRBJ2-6,CASSLGGGGGANVLTF,TGTGCCAGCAGCTTGGGGGGAGGCGGGGGGGCCAACGTCCTGACTTTC